The clone carrying this TCR beta chain has a count of ten or more. Antigen unknown. This sample's time point: patch test 3, about 24 weeks after DPC sensitization. Sample treatment: therapeutic diphenylcyclopropenone sensitization with weekly scalp DPC. Germline loops: CDR1 SGDLS, CDR2 YYNGEE. This CDR3 has 14 residues. Between the trimmed V and J ends, which lost 4 bases and 5 bases, there was a span of 13 bases. The entry originates in a study of human T cells and chemical hapten exposure. Study-wide points: With regard to DPC sensitization, TCRs above 1 in 1000 frequency did not change.

In TCRdb, the RACE reads were re-called with MiXCR into one record per CDR3 protein. The table includes roughly 64,000 distinct CDR3 sequences, approximately 9.9% detected once. Source: whole blood, taken in connection with sensitization to the hapten diphenylcyclopropenone (DPC). The clonotype originates from a woman between 25 and 40 years old with alopecia areata. Some clones in this sample may be carry-over from other donors' samples. This chain joins TRBV9 and TRBJ1-5, with D uncertain. Here the CDR3 reads CASSPGLVDQPQHF. The CDR3, as DNA: TGTGCCAGCAGCCCCGGCCTAGTCGATCAGCCCCAGCATTTT.